The rows below give T cell receptor beta chains drawn from one sample of a study of CD8+ T cells in alopecia areata. Sequencing was performed with immunoSEQ multiplex PCR; in TCRdb, only in-frame clones are kept and a portion is missing. The sample consists of 250,000 or so clones, less than 80% of them appearing once. The sequencing used CD4+ T cells sorted from blood, collected at week 0. These receptor sequences come from a human donor with alopecia areata. Each CDR3 is given with its conserved first and last residue. A D gene is named only where the DNA matches it firmly. Clone size is given for some rows only: seen once, a few or many times, or a class if the clone is expanded.

NA | NA | TRBJ1-2 | TRBV11-2 | TGTGCCAGCAGAGCCCTTCGGACGGGAGGAGGCTATGGCTACACCTTC | CASRALRTGGGYGYTF
NA | NA | TRBJ2-6 | TRBV29-1 | TGCAGCGTTGCAAAGGGTTCCGGGGCCAACGTCCTGACTTTC | CSVAKGSGANVLTF
NA | TRBD2 | TRBJ2-5 | TRBV5-1 | TGCGCCAGCAGCTTGGAGGCGGGACTAGCGACGAAGACCCAGTACTTC | CASSLEAGLATKTQYF
few | TRBD1 | TRBJ2-7 | TRBV29-1 | TGCAGCGTCAACGATGGGGACAGGGGGATCTACGAGCAGTACTTC | CSVNDGDRGIYEQYF
NA | NA | TRBJ2-3 | TRBV29-1 | TGCAGCGTTGCTAGGAGTACTAGCACAGATACGCAGTATTTT | CSVARSTSTDTQYF
once | NA | TRBJ2-2 | TRBV7-6 | TGTGCCAGCAGCCAGACCTACAGGGACACCGGGGAGCTGTTTTTT | CASSQTYRDTGELFF
few | TRBD1 | TRBJ1-1 | TRBV10-3 | TGTGCCACCGGACAGGGTGCGAACACTGAAGCTTTCTTT | CATGQGANTEAFF
NA | TRBD2 | TRBJ2-5 | TRBV5-1 | TGCGCCAGCAGCATCGGGACTAGCGGGGTTCTACAGGAGACCCAGTACTTC | CASSIGTSGVLQETQYF
NA | TRBD1 | TRBJ1-2 | TRBV7-2 | TGTGCCAGCAGCTTAGCCCCGGGACAGAGATCCTATGGCTACACCTTC | CASSLAPGQRSYGYTF
NA | TRBD2 | TRBJ2-1 | TRBV29-1 | TGCAGCGTGAGAGCGGGGGGGCCGGTCTCCAATGAGCAGTTCTTC | CSVRAGGPVSNEQFF
once | TRBD1 | TRBJ1-6 | TRBV9 | TGTGCCAGCAGCCCCCGACAGGGTATCGCTTCACCCCTCCACTTT | CASSPRQGIASPLHF
once | NA | TRBJ1-3 | TRBV25-1 | TGTGCCAGCAGTGAACTTGCCACCATATATTTT | CASSELATIYF
NA | NA | TRBJ2-1 | TRBV9 | TGTGCCAGCAGCGTAGTGGCGGGTACTGGCAATGAGCAGTTCTTC | CASSVVAGTGNEQFF
NA | NA | TRBJ2-1 | TRBV7-8 | TGTGCCAGCAGCCGGGGGTATGAGCAGTTCTTC | CASSRGYEQFF
NA | TRBD2 | TRBJ2-3 | TRBV7-9 | TGTGCCAGCAGCTTAGTAGCGGGGTCCACAGATACGCAGTATTTT | CASSLVAGSTDTQYF
once | NA | TRBJ2-5 | TRBV30 | TGTGCCTGGAGTGTGTTTGGAGAGACCCAGTACTTC | CAWSVFGETQYF
few | NA | TRBJ2-5 | TRBV18 | TGTGCCAGCTCACGCGGACAGCAAGAGACCCAGTACTTC | CASSRGQQETQYF
NA | NA | TRBJ1-2 | TRBV4-1 | TGCGCCAGCAGCCAAGGTCCTGGCTCTGGCTACACCTTC | CASSQGPGSGYTF
NA | TRBD1 | TRBJ2-2 | TRBV30 | TGTGCCTGGAGACAGGGGGCCGGGGAGCTGTTTTTT | CAWRQGAGELFF
NA | NA | TRBJ1-5 | TRBV30 | TGTGCCTGGAGTGAGGGGATGAATCAGCCCCAGCATTTT | CAWSEGMNQPQHF
once | NA | TRBJ2-6 | TRBV29-1 | TGCAGCGTTGATGGAGACAGTCCTGGGGCCAACGTCCTGACTTTC | CSVDGDSPGANVLTF
once | TRBD2 | TRBJ2-1 | TRBV7-8 | TGTGCCAGCAGCTTAAAAAGGGAAACTAGCGGGCATGAGCAGTTCTTC | CASSLKRETSGHEQFF
NA | TRBD2 | TRBJ2-3 | TRBV29-1 | TGCAGCGTTCGGGACTATCGAAGCACAGATACGCAGTATTTT | CSVRDYRSTDTQYF
NA | NA | TRBJ1-2 | TRBV30 | TGTGCCTGGTCCCAGATCGGGGACAATGATTATGGCTACACCTTC | CAWSQIGDNDYGYTF
NA | NA | TRBJ2-5 | TRBV5-6 | TGTGCCAGCAGCTTGGGAAGGACCGCGTACCAAGAGACCCAGTACTTC | CASSLGRTAYQETQYF
NA | NA | TRBJ2-1 | TRBV9 | TGTGCCAGCAGCGTAGTGGGCAGGGAAGGGATGAATGAGCAGTTCTTC | CASSVVGREGMNEQFF
NA | NA | TRBJ1-3 | TRBV30 | TGTGCCTGGAGGCCCGCTCTCACCATATATTTT | CAWRPALTIYF
NA | NA | TRBJ2-7 | TRBV29-1 | TGCAGCCCCTCAGGGGTCGAGGAGCAGTACTTC | CSPSGVEEQYF
NA | NA | TRBJ2-7 | TRBV7-9 | TGTGCCAGCAGCTTTGACACGGGTCAGGGCGAGCAGTACTTC | CASSFDTGQGEQYF
once | NA | TRBJ2-6 | TRBV29-1 | TGCAGCGTTGGGTCTGGGGCCAACGTCCTGACTTTC | CSVGSGANVLTF
NA | NA | TRBJ2-1 | TRBV5-4 | TGTGCCAGCAGCACGAATTACAATGAGCAGTTCTTC | CASSTNYNEQFF
NA | NA | TRBJ2-1 | TRBV5-6 | TGTGCCAGCAGTTACCGACGGTTCGATGGGAATGAGCAGTTCTTC | CASSYRRFDGNEQFF
NA | NA | TRBJ2-5 | TRBV29-1 | TGCAGCGTTGAAGCGAGTCCCCGAGAGACCCAGTACTTC | CSVEASPRETQYF
NA | TRBD2 | TRBJ2-5 | TRBV14 | TGTGCCAGCAGCCGAATAGCGGGGGAGACCCAGTACTTC | CASSRIAGETQYF
NA | NA | TRBJ1-5 | TRBV30 | TGTGCCTGGGGGATGCAGGGGAATCAGCCCCAGCATTTT | CAWGMQGNQPQHF
NA | NA | TRBJ1-6 | TRBV30 | TGTGCCTGGAAAGTTGACAGAAGCTCCTATAATTCACCCCTCCACTTT | CAWKVDRSSYNSPLHF
NA | NA | TRBJ1-4 | TRBV30 | TGTGCCTGGAGTGAGGGCGGGTTGGTGTTTTTT | CAWSEGGLVFF
NA | TRBD2 | TRBJ2-1 | TRBV4-2 | TGTGCCAGCAGCCAGTCGGGCGGGGAGGGCTACAATGAGCAGTTCTTC | CASSQSGGEGYNEQFF
NA | TRBD1 | TRBJ1-1 | TRBV5-1 | TGCGCCAGCAGACGGGACAGGGATGGTGAAGCTTTCTTT | CASRRDRDGEAFF
NA | NA | TRBJ1-5 | TRBV5-1 | TGCGCCAGCAGCTTGATTGATCAGCCCCAGCATTTT | CASSLIDQPQHF
NA | TRBD1 | TRBJ1-6 | TRBV18 | TGTGCCAGCTCACCCGAAGACAGGGACGCAAGCTCCTATAATTCACCCCTCCACTTT | CASSPEDRDASSYNSPLHF
NA | NA | TRBJ2-5 | TRBV7-3 | TGTGCCAGCAGCTTATTGGGGGGTTTGGAGACCCAGTACTTC | CASSLLGGLETQYF
many | NA | TRBJ1-1 | TRBV5-6 | TGTGCCAGCAGCCAATTGCAGCGAAGTACTGAAGCTTTCTTT | CASSQLQRSTEAFF
NA | NA | TRBJ2-7 | TRBV28 | TGTGCCAGCAGCCCCATGTACGAGCAGTACTTC | CASSPMYEQYF
NA | TRBD2 | TRBJ2-3 | TRBV5-4 | TGTGCCAGCAGCACCCGACTAGCGGGGAGCACAGATACGCAGTATTTT | CASSTRLAGSTDTQYF